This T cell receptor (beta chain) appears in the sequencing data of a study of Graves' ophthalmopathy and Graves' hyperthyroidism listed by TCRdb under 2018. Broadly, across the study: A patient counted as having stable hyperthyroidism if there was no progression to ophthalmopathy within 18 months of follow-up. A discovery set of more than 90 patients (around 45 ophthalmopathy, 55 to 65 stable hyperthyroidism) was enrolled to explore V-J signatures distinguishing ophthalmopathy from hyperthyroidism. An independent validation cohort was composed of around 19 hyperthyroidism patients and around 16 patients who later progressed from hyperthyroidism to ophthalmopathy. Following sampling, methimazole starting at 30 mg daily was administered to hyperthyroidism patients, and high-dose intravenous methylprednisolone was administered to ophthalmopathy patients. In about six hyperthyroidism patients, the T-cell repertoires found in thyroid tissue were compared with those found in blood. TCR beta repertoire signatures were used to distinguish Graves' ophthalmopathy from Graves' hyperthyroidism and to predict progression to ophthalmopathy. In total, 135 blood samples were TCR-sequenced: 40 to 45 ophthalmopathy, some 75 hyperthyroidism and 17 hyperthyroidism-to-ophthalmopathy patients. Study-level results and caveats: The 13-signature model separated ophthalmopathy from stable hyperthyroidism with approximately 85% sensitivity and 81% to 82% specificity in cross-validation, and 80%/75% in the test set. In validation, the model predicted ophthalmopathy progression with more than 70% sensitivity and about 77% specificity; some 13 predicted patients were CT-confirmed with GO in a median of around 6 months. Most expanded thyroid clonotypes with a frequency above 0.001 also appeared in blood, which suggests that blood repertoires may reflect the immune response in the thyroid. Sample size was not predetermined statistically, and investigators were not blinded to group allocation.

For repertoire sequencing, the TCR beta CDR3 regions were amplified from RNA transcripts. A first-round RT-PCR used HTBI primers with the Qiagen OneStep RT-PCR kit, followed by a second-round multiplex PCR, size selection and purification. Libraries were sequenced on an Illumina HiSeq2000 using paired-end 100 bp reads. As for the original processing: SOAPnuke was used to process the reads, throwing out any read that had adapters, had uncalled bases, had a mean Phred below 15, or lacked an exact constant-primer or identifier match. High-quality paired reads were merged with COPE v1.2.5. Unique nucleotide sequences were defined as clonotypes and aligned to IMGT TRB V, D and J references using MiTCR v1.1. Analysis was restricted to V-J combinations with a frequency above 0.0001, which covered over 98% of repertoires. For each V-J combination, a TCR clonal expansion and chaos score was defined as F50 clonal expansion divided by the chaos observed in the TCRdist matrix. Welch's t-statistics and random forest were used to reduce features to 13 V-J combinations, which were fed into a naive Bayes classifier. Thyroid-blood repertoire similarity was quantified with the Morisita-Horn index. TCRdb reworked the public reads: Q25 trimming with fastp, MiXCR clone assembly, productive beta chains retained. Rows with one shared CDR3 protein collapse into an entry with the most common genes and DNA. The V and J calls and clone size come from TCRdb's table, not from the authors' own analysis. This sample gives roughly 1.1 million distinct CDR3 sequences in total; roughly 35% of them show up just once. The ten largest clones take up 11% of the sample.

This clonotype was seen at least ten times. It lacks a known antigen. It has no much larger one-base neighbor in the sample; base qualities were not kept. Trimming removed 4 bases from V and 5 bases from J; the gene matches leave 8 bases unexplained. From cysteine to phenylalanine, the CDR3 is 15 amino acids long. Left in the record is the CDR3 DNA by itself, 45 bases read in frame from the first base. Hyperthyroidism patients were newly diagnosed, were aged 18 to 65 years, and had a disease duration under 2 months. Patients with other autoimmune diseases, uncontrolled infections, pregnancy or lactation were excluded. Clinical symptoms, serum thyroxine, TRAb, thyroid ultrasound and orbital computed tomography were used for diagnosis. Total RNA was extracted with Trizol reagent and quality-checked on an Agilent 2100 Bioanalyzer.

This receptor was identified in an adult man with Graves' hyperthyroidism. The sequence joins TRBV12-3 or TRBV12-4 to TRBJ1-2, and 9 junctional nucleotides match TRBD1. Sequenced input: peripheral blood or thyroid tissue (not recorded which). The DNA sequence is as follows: TGTGCCAGCAGTTGGGGGGACAGGGAGACTTATGGCTACACCTTC. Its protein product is CASSWGDRETYGYTF.